This T cell receptor (beta chain) was profiled in a study of blood T cell repertoires in COVID-19. Study details: The origin of the acute and convalescent COVID-19 samples was the United States, Italy and Spain.

Produced via immunoSEQ multiplex PCR; TCRdb's table is partial and in-frame only. The profile shows over 450,000 clones, roughly nine tenths of them singletons. This CDR3 is 18 amino acids long. V trimming: 0 bases; J trimming: 5 bases; junction bases outside the gene matches: 12. Germline V gene lookup returns CDR1 SGHRS and CDR2 YFSETQ. Sequenced sample: peripheral blood. The chain is built from TRBV5-1 and TRBJ2-2, with 8 bases lining up with TRBD2. The TCR originated in a woman aged 45-59 years with COVID-19, enrolled during active disease. CDR3 amino acids: CASSLGAGTRAETGELFF. For the CDR3, the DNA is TGCGCCAGCAGCTTGGGGGCAGGGACTAGGGCCGAGACCGGGGAGCTGTTTTTT.